This T cell receptor beta chain emerged from a study of CD8 T cells in Susac syndrome. Study-level points and caveats: It was acknowledged in the study that its TCR sequencing and HLA analysis involved a relatively small number of individuals.

Comment on this clonotype: Its antigen is still unknown.

V shed 0 bases and J shed 2 bases, with 12 bases lying between them. CDR3 length equals 16 residues. Germline V gives CDR1 LNHNV, CDR2 YYDKDF (reference sequence). Reverse transcription used about 0.5 to 1 ug RNA and random hexamers. Amplification of TCR beta CDR3 by immunoSEQ multiplex PCR spanned 54 Vbeta and 13 Jbeta. TCRdb itself ran the immunoSEQ multiplex PCR reads through MiXCR, one entry per CDR3 protein. Of fewer than 350,000 distinct CDR3 sequences in the sample, approximately 89% were seen once. It was treatment-naive patients with stable or active relapsing-remitting disease who made up the multiple sclerosis controls.

The rearrangement uses TRBV15 and TRBJ2-3; either TRBD1 or TRBD2 may supply D (5 bases each). Sequenced sample: CD8+ T cells from PBMCs. The clonotype comes from a human donor with multiple sclerosis. The CDR3 here is CATSRDGAGTTDTQYF. The DNA for the CDR3 is TGTGCCACCAGCAGAGATGGGGCAGGGACCACAGATACGCAGTATTTT.